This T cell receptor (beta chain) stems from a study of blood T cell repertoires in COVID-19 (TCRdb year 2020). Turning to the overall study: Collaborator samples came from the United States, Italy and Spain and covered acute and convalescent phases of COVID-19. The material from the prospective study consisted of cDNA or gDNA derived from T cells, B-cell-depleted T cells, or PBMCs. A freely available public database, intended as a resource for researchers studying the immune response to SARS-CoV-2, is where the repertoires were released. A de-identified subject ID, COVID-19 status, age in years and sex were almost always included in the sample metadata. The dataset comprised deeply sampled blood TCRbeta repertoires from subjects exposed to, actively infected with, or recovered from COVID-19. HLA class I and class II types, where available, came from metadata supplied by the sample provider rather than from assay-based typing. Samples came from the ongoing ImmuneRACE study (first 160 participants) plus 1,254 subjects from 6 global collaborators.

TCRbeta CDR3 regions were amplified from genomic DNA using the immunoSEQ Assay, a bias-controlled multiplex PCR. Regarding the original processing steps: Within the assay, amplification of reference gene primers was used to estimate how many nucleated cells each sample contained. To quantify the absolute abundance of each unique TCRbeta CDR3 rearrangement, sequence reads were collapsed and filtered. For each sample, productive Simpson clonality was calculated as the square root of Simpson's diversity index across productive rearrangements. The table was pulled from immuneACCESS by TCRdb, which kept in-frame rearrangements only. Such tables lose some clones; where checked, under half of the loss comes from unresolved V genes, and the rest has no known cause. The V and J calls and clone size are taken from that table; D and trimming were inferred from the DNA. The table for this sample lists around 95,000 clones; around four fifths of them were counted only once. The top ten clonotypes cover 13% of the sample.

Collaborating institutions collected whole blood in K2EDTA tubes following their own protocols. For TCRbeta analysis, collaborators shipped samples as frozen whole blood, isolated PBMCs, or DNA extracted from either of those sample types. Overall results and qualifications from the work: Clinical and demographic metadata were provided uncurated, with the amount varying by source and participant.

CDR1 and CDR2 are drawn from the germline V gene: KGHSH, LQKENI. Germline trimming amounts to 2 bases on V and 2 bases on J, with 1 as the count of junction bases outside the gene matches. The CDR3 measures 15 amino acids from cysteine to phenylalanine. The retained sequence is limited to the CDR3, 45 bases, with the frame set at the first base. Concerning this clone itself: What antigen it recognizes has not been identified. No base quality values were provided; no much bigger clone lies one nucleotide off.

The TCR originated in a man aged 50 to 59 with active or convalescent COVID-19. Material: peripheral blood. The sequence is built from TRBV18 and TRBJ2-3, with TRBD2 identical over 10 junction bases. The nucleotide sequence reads TGTGCCAGCTCACCAGGACTAGCGGCCACAGATACGCAGTATTTT. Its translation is CASSPGLAATDTQYF. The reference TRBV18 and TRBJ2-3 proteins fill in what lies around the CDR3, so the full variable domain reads NAGVMQNPRHLVRRRGQEARLRCSPMKGHSHVYWYRQLPEEGLKFMVYLQKENIIDESGMPKERFSAEFPKEGPSILRIQQVVRGDSAAYFCASSPGLAATDTQYFGPGTRLTVL.